The 5 T cell receptor beta chains below come from one sample, sequenced in a study of CD8+ T cells in alopecia areata. As the sequencing template, cDNA was produced by extracting RNA and reverse transcribing it. Clones were read by immunoSEQ multiplex PCR, and TCRdb kept only the in-frame ones, dropping some. The sample records about 160,000 clones, roughly 65% being singletons. Treatment noted: oral pan-JAK inhibitor, 5-10 mg twice daily. Source: CD4+ T cells sorted from blood, taken at week 4, from a patient treated with tofacitinib. Receptors were obtained from a human donor with alopecia areata.

The V call is TRBV7-8, the J call TRBJ1-6, with D unclear. The germline gives CDR1 SGHVS, CDR2 FQNEAQ. This CDR3 has 14 amino acids. Trimming took 1 base from V and 8 from J, leaving 9 bases between them. CDR3 in DNA: TGTGCCAGCAGCTTAGGTCTCTCGCATTCACCCCTCCACTTT. Its translation is CASSLGLSHSPLHF.

This clone came up a few times. This chain uses TRBV2 with TRBJ2-7; 8 nucleotides align to TRBD1. Germline V gene lookup returns CDR1 SNHLY and CDR2 FYNNEI. CDR3 size: 15 residues. V shed 7 bases and J 0 bases; nucleotides not matched to a gene: 8. CDR3 nucleotides: TGTGCCAGCACCGATTGGACAGGGAGCTCCTACGAGCAGTACTTC. Translating gives CASTDWTGSSYEQYF.

Remarks on this clone: The sample holds other DNA sequences that translate to the same CDR3. The chain couples TRBV29-1 to TRBJ1-5, with a weak D call TRBD1 (6 bases). Trimming shortened V by 6 bases and J by 3 bases, and 9 bases separated the two germline ends. Per germline, CDR1 SQVTM and CDR2 ANQGSEA. The CDR3 loop spans 12 amino acids. This CDR3 is CSVGGHNQPQHF. As DNA, the CDR3 is TGCAGCGTGGGGGGACACAATCAGCCCCAGCATTTT.

This clone has a handful of counts. The V gene is TRBV19, the J gene TRBJ1-2; 8 nucleotides line up with TRBD1. Germline-derived CDR1 and CDR2 are LNHDA and SQIVND (reference sequence). The CDR3 consists of 13 residues. J gave up 8 bases and V 7 bases, and 9 bases lay outside the gene matches. CDR3 nucleotides: TGTGCCAGTACCCAGGACAGGGTGCGAGGCTACACCTTC. Its protein is CASTQDRVRGYTF. The full variable domain, in which reference TRBV19 and TRBJ1-2 provide the parts outside the CDR3, is DGGITQSPKYLFRKEGQNVTLSCEQNLNHDAMYWYRQDPGQGLRLIYYSQIVNDFQKGDIAEGYSVSREKKESFPLTVTSAQKNPTAFYLCASTQDRVRGYTFGSGTRLTVV.

The chain couples TRBV29-1 to TRBJ1-2; D ambiguous. This CDR3 is 8 amino acids long. Between the trimmed V and J ends, which lost 7 bases and 6 bases, there was a span of 3 bases. The V gene's germline CDR1 is SQVTM and CDR2 ANQGSEA. CDR3 region: CSANGYTF. As DNA, the CDR3 is TGCAGCGCTAATGGCTACACCTTC.